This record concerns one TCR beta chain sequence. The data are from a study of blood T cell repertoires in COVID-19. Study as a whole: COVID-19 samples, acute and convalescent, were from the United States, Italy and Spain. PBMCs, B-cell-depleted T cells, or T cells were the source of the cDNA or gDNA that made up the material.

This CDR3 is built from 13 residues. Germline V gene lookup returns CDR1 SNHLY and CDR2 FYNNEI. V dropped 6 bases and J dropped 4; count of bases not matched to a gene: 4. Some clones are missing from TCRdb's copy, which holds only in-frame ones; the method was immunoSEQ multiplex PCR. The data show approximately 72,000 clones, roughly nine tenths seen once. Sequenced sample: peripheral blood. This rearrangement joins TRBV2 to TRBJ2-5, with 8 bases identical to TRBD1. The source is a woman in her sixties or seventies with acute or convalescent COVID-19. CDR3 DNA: TGTGCCAGCAGGAGGACAGGGCGAGAGACCCAGTACTTC. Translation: CASRRTGRETQYF. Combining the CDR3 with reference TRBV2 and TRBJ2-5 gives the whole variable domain EPEVTQTPSHQVTQMGQEVILRCVPISNHLYFYWYRQILGQKVEFLVSFYNNEISEKSEIFDDQFSVERPDGSNFTLKIRSTKLEDSAMYFCASRRTGRETQYFGPGTRLLVL.